Included here is one T cell receptor beta chain sequence, with context. The antigen remains unidentified. Data came from immunoSEQ multiplex PCR; TCRdb stores just in-frame clones and leaves some out. The data hold millions of clones, with approximately 95% observed a single time. The entry originates in a study of shared clonotypes between healthy human individuals. The study, taken as a whole, reports: Sharing across several donors was seen in 4% to 6.5% of naive CD4 clonotypes.

This CDR3 contains 11 residues. Germline V gene lookup returns CDR1 MNHNS and CDR2 SASEGT. V lost 7 bases and J lost 7, with 8 bases in between. The specimen sequenced was naive CD4+ T cells sorted from blood. The subset was: CD45RA+ positively selected. The clonotype was recovered from a man between 18 and 35 years old in good health. This chain connects TRBV6-1 to TRBJ2-1; D is unresolved. For the CDR3, the DNA is TGTGCCAGCACCGGAATGAATGAGCAGTTCTTC. Amino acids: CASTGMNEQFF.